Below are 31 T cell receptor beta chains sequenced from a single sample in a study of blood T cell repertoires in COVID-19. Only in-frame clones appear in the TCRdb table, and some are missing; sequencing was by immunoSEQ multiplex PCR. The sample has about 130,000 clones; roughly 80% are singletons. The sample comprised peripheral blood. These receptors were collected from a woman aged 65 to 85 with COVID-19, enrolled during active disease.

This chain links TRBV11-2 with TRBJ2-7; 11 bases match TRBD2. The CDR3 is 15 residues long. Per the germline V gene, CDR1 is SGHAT and CDR2 is FQNNGV. Unmatched junction bases numbered 4, after V lost 1 base and J lost 5 bases. As DNA, the CDR3 is TGTGCCAGCAGCTTAGGGGTAGCGGGGGGGCACGAGCAGTACTTC. Translating it yields CASSLGVAGGHEQYF.

The chain combines TRBV19 with TRBJ2-2; 7 bases map to TRBD1. V lost 5 bases, J lost 1 base, and 4 bases stayed unmatched. This CDR3 spans 15 amino acids. The V gene's germline CDR1 is LNHDA and CDR2 SQIVND (reference sequence). The DNA for the CDR3 is TGTGCCAGTAGTCCTCGACAGGGGAACACCGGGGAGCTGTTTTTT. Its translation is CASSPRQGNTGELFF.

This clone was found a few times. The V gene is TRBV6-5, the J gene TRBJ1-1; 7 bases are shared with TRBD1. The CDR3 extends over 14 amino acids. J lost 3 bases, V lost 6 bases, and 7 bases had no gene match. Germline CDR1 and CDR2: MNHEY and SVGAGI. CDR3 nucleotides: TGTGCCAGCAGGACTCCAGGGGGTTACACTGAAGCTTTCTTT. The encoded protein is CASRTPGGYTEAFF.

This clone was found a few times. V gene TRBV7-8 combines with J gene TRBJ1-5; no clear D. This CDR3 has 16 amino acids. Germline loops: CDR1 SGHVS, CDR2 FQNEAQ. Trimming took 2 bases from V and 3 from J, leaving 14 bases between them. The CDR3 sequence is CASSLWSGPNNQPQHF. DNA for the CDR3: TGTGCCAGCAGCTTATGGTCAGGTCCCAACAATCAGCCCCAGCATTTT.

The chain couples TRBV7-2 to TRBJ2-3, with 7 bases fitting TRBD2. Losses at the gene ends were 4 bases for V and 2 bases for J; bases not matched to a gene: 6. The germline CDR1 and CDR2 sequences are SGHTA and FQGNSA. The CDR3 runs to 15 residues. The CDR3 protein is CASSWGSGNTDTQYF. As DNA, the CDR3 is TGTGCCAGCAGCTGGGGAAGCGGGAACACAGATACGCAGTATTTT. The whole variable domain, remainder taken from reference TRBV7-2 and TRBJ2-3, is GAGVSQSPSNKVTEKGKDVELRCDPISGHTALYWYRQSLGQGLEFLIYFQGNSAPDKSGLPSDRFSAERTGGSVSTLTIQRTQQEDSAVYLCASSWGSGNTDTQYFGPGTRLTVL.

A few counts support this clone. The V call is TRBV15, the J call TRBJ1-1; tentative D call: TRBD1 (6 bases). The germline V and J ends were trimmed by 3 bases and 3 bases, with 8 bases remaining between them. The CDR3 runs to 13 residues. In germline, CDR1 is LNHNV, CDR2 YYDKDF (reference sequence). This chain's CDR3 is CATSRNRDTEAFF. The CDR3 bases are TGTGCCACCAGCAGGAACAGGGACACTGAAGCTTTCTTT.

This sequence joins TRBV29-1 and TRBJ1-1, with a possible D match to TRBD1 (5 bases). The CDR3 is made up of 10 amino acids. V lost 6 bases to trimming and J lost 8 bases, with 10 bases between them. Germline values: CDR1 SQVTM, CDR2 ANQGSEA. The CDR3 DNA follows: TGCAGCGTCTGGCGGGGGGAAGCTTTCTTT. Translating gives CSVWRGEAFF.

The chain uses TRBV18 and TRBJ2-3, with TRBD2 matching over 13 bases. CDR1 is KGHSH, CDR2 LQKENI, per germline. J gave up 0 bases and V 3 bases, and 12 bases lay outside the gene matches. CDR3 length equals 20 residues. CDR3 nucleotides: TGTGCCAGCTCACCTTATCCGGGACTAGCGGGATCGACTAGCACAGATACGCAGTATTTT. Residues: CASSPYPGLAGSTSTDTQYF.

The chain couples TRBV15 to TRBJ2-1, with D possibly being TRBD2 (6 bases). Between the trimmed V and J ends, which lost 3 bases and 7 bases, there was a span of 22 bases. This CDR3 has 17 amino acids. The germline V gene encodes CDR1 LNHNV and CDR2 YYDKDF (reference sequence). CDR3 in amino acids: CATSSELAELRGNEQFF. CDR3 sequence (DNA): TGTGCCACCAGCAGTGAGTTAGCGGAGCTTCGGGGGAATGAGCAGTTCTTC. Supplemented by reference TRBV15 and TRBJ2-1, the full variable domain reads DAMVIQNPRYQVTQFGKPVTLSCSQTLNHNVMYWYQQKSSQAPKLLFHYYDKDFNNEADTPDNFQSRRPNTSFCFLDIRSPGLGDTAMYLCATSSELAELRGNEQFFGPGTRLTVL.

This chain uses TRBV7-2 with TRBJ1-5, with 9 bases that match TRBD1. V trimming: 1 base; J trimming: 4 bases; junction bases outside the gene matches: 8. Per the germline V gene, CDR1 is SGHTA and CDR2 is FQGNSA. This CDR3 spans 17 amino acids. CDR3 in DNA: TGTGCCAGCAGCTTAGACAGGGGGCGTTTGGCGAATCAGCCCCAGCATTTT. Protein product: CASSLDRGRLANQPQHF.

The chain joins TRBV27 to TRBJ1-4; possibly TRBD1 for D (6 bases). V was shortened by 0 bases and J by 0 bases, with 8 bases between the two germline ends. In germline, CDR1 is MNHEY, CDR2 SMNVEV (reference sequence). This CDR3 comprises 16 residues. This CDR3 is CASSLSWTATNEKLFF. For the CDR3, the DNA is TGTGCCAGCAGTTTATCGTGGACAGCAACTAATGAAAAACTGTTTTTT.

The chain couples TRBV19 to TRBJ1-5; 7 bases fit TRBD1. The CDR3 consists of 13 residues. V lost 10 bases to trimming and J lost 4 bases; unmatched junction nucleotides: 7. CDR1 and CDR2 (germline): LNHDA, SQIVND (reference sequence). The CDR3 DNA reads TGTGCCACCCAGGACAGGAATAATCAGCCCCAGCATTTT. It specifies CATQDRNNQPQHF.

CDR3 residues: CASSRTVEQYF. The CDR3 coding sequence is TGTGCCAGCAGCCGGACAGTCGAGCAGTACTTC. The V call is TRBV14, the J call TRBJ2-7, with D possibly being TRBD1 (6 bases). CDR1 and CDR2 (germline): SGHDN, FVKESK. Trimming removed 4 bases from V and 6 bases from J, with 7 bases in between. The CDR3 loop spans 11 amino acids.

V usage is TRBV19 and J usage is TRBJ1-4; the D gene is possibly TRBD1 (6 bases). Germline CDR1 reads LNHDA; CDR2 reads SQIVND (reference sequence). The CDR3 is 16 residues long. V lost 6 bases and J 1 base, leaving 15 bases between the germline ends. CDR3 amino acids: CASRRRRTETNEKLFF. In DNA form, the CDR3 reads TGTGCCAGTAGACGCAGGCGGACAGAAACTAATGAAAAACTGTTTTTT.

The gene calls are TRBV30 and TRBJ1-1, with D uncertain. The CDR3 consists of 13 residues. CDR1 and CDR2 (germline): GTSNPN, SVGIG (reference sequence). The ends were cut back, 2 bases at V and 1 base at J, with 8 bases in the middle. The CDR3, as DNA: TGTGCCTGGAGTTCCAGGAAGAACACTGAAGCTTTCTTT. It translates to CAWSSRKNTEAFF.

This clone was counted once. V is TRBV7-2 and J is TRBJ2-1; 7 positions agree with TRBD2. V was clipped by 5 bases and J by 4 bases; unmatched bases: 5. The CDR3 has 14 residues. Germline V gene data show CDR1 as SGHTA and CDR2 as FQGNSA. CDR3 nucleotides: TGTGCCAGCAGCCCCACCGGGGGGTACAATGAGCAGTTCTTC. It codes for CASSPTGGYNEQFF.

The V call is TRBV13, the J call TRBJ2-1; 12 bases fit TRBD2. This CDR3 has 15 residues. V gave up 3 bases and J gave up 4 bases; unmatched junction bases: 1. CDR1 and CDR2 from the germline V gene are PRHDT and FYEKMQ (reference sequence). This chain's CDR3 is CASSFLAGGYNEQFF. As DNA, the CDR3 is TGTGCCAGCAGCTTTCTAGCGGGGGGGTACAATGAGCAGTTCTTC.

This rearrangement joins TRBV5-1 to TRBJ2-3; TRBD1 matches 11 bases. The CDR3 contains 15 residues. In germline, CDR1 is SGHRS, CDR2 YFSETQ. The V gene end was trimmed by 3 bases and the J gene end by 6 bases; junction bases not matched to a gene: 6. The CDR3 protein is CASSSGQGAGDTQYF. CDR3 in DNA: TGCGCCAGCAGCTCTGGACAGGGGGCCGGGGATACGCAGTATTTT.

The CDR3 DNA reads as TGTGCCAGCAGCCGATCAGGGGATGGCTACACCTTC. This gives the protein CASSRSGDGYTF. The V gene is TRBV6-6, the J gene TRBJ1-2; D possibly corresponds to TRBD1 (6 bases). Germline CDR1 MNHNY, CDR2 SVGAGI (reference sequence). Deletions cut 6 bases from V and 6 bases from J, with 11 bases between. This CDR3 region has 12 residues.

The chain's CDR3 is CASSLDRGNTDTQYF. CDR3 coding DNA: TGTGCCAGCAGCTTGGACAGGGGGAACACAGATACGCAGTATTTT. The rearrangement uses TRBV5-5 and TRBJ2-3, with 8 positions matching TRBD1. V lost 0 bases, J lost 2 bases, and 2 bases stayed unmatched. This CDR3 has 15 amino acids. The V gene's germline CDR1 is SGHKS and CDR2 YYEKEE (reference sequence).

This clone occurred a few times. The gene calls are TRBV6-6 and TRBJ1-2; D perhaps matches TRBD1 (5 bases). The germline gives CDR1 MNHNY, CDR2 SVGAGI (reference sequence). V dropped 4 bases and J dropped 7 bases, with 10 bases sitting between them. CDR3 length: 12 residues. The CDR3 sequence is CASSSTDGGYTF. The CDR3 bases are TGTGCCAGCAGTTCGACAGACGGTGGCTACACCTTC.

This rearrangement joins TRBV9 to TRBJ2-3, with TRBD2 identical over 10 bases. The V segment lost 0 bases and the J segment 8 bases; nucleotides outside the gene matches: 3. This CDR3 is 14 amino acids long. Germline CDR1 SGDLS, CDR2 YYNGEE. The DNA for the CDR3 is TGTGCCAGCAGCGTAGGGACTAGCGGATCTACGCAGTATTTT. Translated: CASSVGTSGSTQYF.

This chain joins TRBV2 and TRBJ1-5, with TRBD1 matching 7 bases. The germline V gene has CDR1 SNHLY and CDR2 FYNNEI. Germline trimming cut 6 bases from V and 7 bases from J; bases unmatched to any gene: 9. The CDR3 runs to 14 residues. The CDR3 is CASSAGQVGQPQHF. The CDR3 nucleotides read TGTGCCAGCAGCGCCGGACAGGTCGGCCAGCCCCAGCATTTT.

This rearrangement joins TRBV6-2 or TRBV6-3 to TRBJ1-5, with D unclear. Germline-derived CDR1 and CDR2 are MNHEY and SVGEGT. There are 17 residues in the CDR3. Trimming left V 9 bases short and J 7 bases short, with 28 bases between. The CDR3 reads CARSRLVEGAGFQPQHF. CDR3 coding DNA: TGTGCCAGAAGCCGCTTGGTGGAGGGCGCGGGGTTCCAGCCCCAGCATTTT.

This chain uses TRBV4-2 with TRBJ1-2; TRBD1 is a possible D gene (6 bases). Germline values: CDR1 LGHNA, CDR2 YNFKEQ. V lost 0 bases, J lost 7 bases, and 9 bases lay in between. This CDR3 has 13 amino acids. The chain's CDR3 is CASSQDSGVGYTF. CDR3 bases: TGTGCCAGCAGCCAAGACTCAGGGGTTGGCTACACCTTC.

V is TRBV28 and J is TRBJ2-5; perhaps TRBD2 as D (5 bases). The V gene lost 6 bases and the J gene lost 2 bases, with 16 bases spanning the gap. The CDR3 is 15 residues long. In germline, CDR1 is MDHEN, CDR2 SYDVKM. In DNA, the CDR3 is TGTGCCAGCAGCACGGGCATCGGGGAGCAAGAGACCCAGTACTTC. This translates into CASSTGIGEQETQYF. Combining the CDR3 with reference TRBV28 and TRBJ2-5 gives the whole variable domain DVKVTQSSRYLVKRTGEKVFLECVQDMDHENMFWYRQDPGLGLRLIYFSYDVKMKEKGDIPEGYSVSREKKERFSLILESASTNQTSMYLCASSTGIGEQETQYFGPGTRLLVL.

The chain is built from TRBV5-6 and TRBJ2-7; maybe TRBD2 (6 bases). The CDR3 is 14 amino acids. V lost 2 bases to trimming and J lost 0 bases, with 9 bases between them. The V gene's germline CDR1 is SGHDT and CDR2 YYEEEE. For the CDR3, the DNA is TGTGCCAGCAGCTTTGGGGGGAGCTCCTACGAGCAGTACTTC. The encoded protein is CASSFGGSSYEQYF.

The genes are TRBV30 and TRBJ1-1; a possible D gene is TRBD1 (6 bases). V gave up 5 bases and J gave up 3 bases, with 13 bases separating them. Germline-derived CDR1 and CDR2 are GTSNPN and SVGIG (reference sequence). The CDR3 spans 13 residues. The CDR3 nucleotides are TGTGCCTGGGGGCACAGGGCGGACACTGAAGCTTTCTTT. Amino acid sequence: CAWGHRADTEAFF.

The chain links TRBV19 to TRBJ1-1; maybe TRBD1 (5 bases). The CDR3 contains 15 residues. Per the germline V gene, CDR1 is LNHDA and CDR2 is SQIVND (reference sequence). The V and J ends lost 3 bases and 1 base respectively, with 12 bases between them. The CDR3 nucleotides are TGTGCCAGTAGTATCTCGGGCAGGGCGAACACTGAAGCTTTCTTT. It encodes CASSISGRANTEAFF.

This clone was observed at least ten times. The chain employs TRBV10-2 and TRBJ2-2; possibly TRBD2 for D (6 bases). Per the germline V gene, CDR1 is WSHSY and CDR2 is SAAADI. V lost 4 bases and J lost 6, with 9 bases in between. The CDR3 contains 13 residues. CDR3 sequence (DNA): TGCGCCAGCAGTGCAACTAGCCCCGGGGAGCTGTTTTTT. Its protein product is CASSATSPGELFF.

The gene calls are TRBV27 and TRBJ1-4; TRBD1 agrees at 8 bases. The CDR3 has 13 residues. The germline CDR1 and CDR2 sequences are MNHEY and SMNVEV (reference sequence). The ends lost 10 bases at V and 2 bases at J; junction bases unmatched: 3. Written as DNA, the CDR3 is TGTGCCACCGGGGACAGGACTAATGAAAAACTGTTTTTT. Translating gives CATGDRTNEKLFF.